The 11 T cell receptor beta chains listed next were all sequenced from one sample in a study of T cell responses to AZD1222 COVID-19 vaccine. The table came from immunoSEQ multiplex PCR; TCRdb's copy has only in-frame clones and leaves some out. This table has some 110,000 clones, 84% appearing once. This material consisted of peripheral blood, taken on day 0 of AZD1222 vaccination. The receptors were sampled from an adult in good health.

This sequence joins TRBV28 and TRBJ1-6; 8 bases align to TRBD1. The V segment lost 4 bases and the J segment 10 bases; nucleotides outside the gene matches: 9. The CDR3 length is 15 residues. Germline CDR1 and CDR2: MDHEN and SYDVKM. The CDR3 DNA is TGTGCCAGCAGTTCCGGACAGGGAGTAGCCTCACCCCTCCACTTT. This codes for CASSSGQGVASPLHF.

The CDR3 region is CATSHGLAGADTQYF. CDR3 sequence (DNA): TGTGCCACCAGCCATGGGCTAGCGGGAGCAGATACGCAGTATTTT. The rearrangement links TRBV24-1 to TRBJ2-3, with 10 bases fitting TRBD2. Germline loops: CDR1 KGHDR, CDR2 SFDVKD. Germline trimming cut 7 bases from V and 4 bases from J; bases unmatched to any gene: 7. The CDR3 spans 15 residues.

V usage is TRBV27 and J usage is TRBJ2-7; the match to TRBD1 covers 9 bases. The CDR3 is 18 residues long. CDR1 is MNHEY and CDR2 is SMNVEV in the germline V gene (reference sequence). V was clipped by 1 base and J by 5 bases; unmatched bases: 15. The CDR3 loop reads CASSLWGFTGTGIHEQYF. Written as DNA, the CDR3 is TGTGCCAGCAGTTTATGGGGATTCACTGGGACAGGGATCCACGAGCAGTACTTC.

CDR3 in amino acids: CASSLLAGGRNEQFF. Here the CDR3 DNA reads TGTGCCAGCAGTCTACTAGCGGGGGGGCGCAATGAGCAGTTCTTC. J is TRBJ2-1 and V is TRBV6-2 or TRBV6-3; 13 bases match TRBD2. Unmatched junction bases numbered 4, after V lost 5 bases and J lost 6 bases. The CDR3 contains 15 residues. CDR1 is MNHEY, CDR2 SVGEGT, per germline.

This chain links TRBV5-1 with TRBJ1-2; D is perhaps TRBD1 (5 bases). Germline CDR1 and CDR2: SGHRS and YFSETQ. This CDR3 comprises 15 residues. V was pared by 4 bases and J by 5 bases, with 18 bases between. CDR3 sequence (DNA): TGCGCCAGCAGCCCCCCGCCGGGGGTTTGGTATGGCTACACCTTC. As protein: CASSPPPGVWYGYTF. Full variable domain (outside the CDR3, taken from reference TRBV5-1 and TRBJ1-2): KAGVTQTPRYLIKTRGQQVTLSCSPISGHRSVSWYQQTPGQGLQFLFEYFSETQRNKGNFPGRFSGRQFSNSRSEMNVSTLELGDSALYLCASSPPPGVWYGYTFGSGTRLTVV.

The rearrangement joins TRBV3-1 (or the pseudogene TRBV3-2) to TRBJ1-3; no firm D call. Germline CDR1 is LGHDT and CDR2 is YNNKEL (reference sequence). V was shortened by 4 bases and J by 2 bases, with 9 bases between the two germline ends. The CDR3 spans 14 residues. The CDR3 loop reads CASSLPQAGNTIYF. The CDR3 DNA sequence: TGTGCCAGCAGCCTCCCCCAAGCTGGAAACACCATATATTTT.

The J gene is TRBJ2-7, the V gene TRBV7-9, with D possibly being TRBD1 or TRBD2 (5 bases each). CDR3 length equals 15 residues. V was clipped by 5 bases and J by 0 bases, with 14 bases between them. Germline-derived CDR1 and CDR2 are SEHNR and FQNEAQ (reference sequence). CDR3 sequence: CASSLRGESSYEQYF. The CDR3 DNA reads as TGTGCCAGCAGCCTCCGGGGCGAGAGCTCCTACGAGCAGTACTTC.

V usage is TRBV11-1 and J usage is TRBJ1-5; D gene unclear. This CDR3 comprises 13 residues. Germline V CDR1 and CDR2: SGHAT, FQDESV (reference sequence). V lost 5 bases and J lost 4, with 9 bases in between. CDR3 loop: CASSADFNQPQHF. The CDR3 region has the DNA TGTGCCAGCAGCGCCGATTTTAATCAGCCCCAGCATTTT.

This chain uses TRBV28 with TRBJ1-1; D gene unclear. The germline V gene has CDR1 MDHEN and CDR2 SYDVKM. With 2 bases removed from V and 10 bases from J, the gap between germline ends came to 17 bases. The CDR3 loop spans 14 amino acids. The CDR3 here is CASSLNPWPRTAFF. The DNA for the CDR3 is TGTGCCAGCAGTTTAAACCCCTGGCCCCGGACAGCTTTCTTT.

J is TRBJ2-7 and V is TRBV28; D is unresolved. Trimming stripped 2 bases from V and 3 bases from J, with 8 bases between. Germline V gene data show CDR1 as MDHEN and CDR2 as SYDVKM. The CDR3 has 13 amino acids. Written as DNA, the CDR3 is TGTGCCAGCAGTTTAATGGGTATCTACGAGCAGTACTTC. Protein sequence: CASSLMGIYEQYF.

This chain uses TRBV30 with TRBJ2-6, with 11 bases fitting TRBD1. Germline lookup yields CDR1 GTSNPN and CDR2 SVGIG (reference sequence). The V gene end was trimmed by 2 bases and the J gene end by 2 bases; junction bases not matched to a gene: 5. This CDR3 comprises 17 residues. The CDR3 sequence is CAWSRDRGGPGANVLTF. Written as DNA, the CDR3 is TGTGCCTGGAGTAGGGACAGGGGGGGGCCTGGGGCCAACGTCCTGACTTTC.